A single sample gave rise to the 29 T cell receptor beta chains below, sequenced in a study of monozygotic twins with inflammatory bowel disease. TCRdb reprocessed the 5' RACE reads and reports one entry per CDR3 protein, with no DNA. This table lists approximately 340,000 distinct CDR3 sequences. The sequencing input was blood. These TCRs come from a human donor with ulcerative colitis or Crohn's disease, or a healthy co-twin of an affected twin (not recorded which).

The CDR3 here is CASSVGGEFSSYEQYF. The J gene is TRBJ2-7, the V gene TRBV9. CDR3 length: 16 amino acids. CDR1 and CDR2 (germline): SGDLS, YYNGEE. The full variable domain, completed using reference TRBV9 and TRBJ2-7, is DSGVTQTPKHLITATGQRVTLRCSPRSGDLSVYWYQQSLDQGLQFLIQYYNGEERAKGNILERFSAQQFPDLHSELNLSSLELGDSALYFCASSVGGEFSSYEQYFGPGTRLTVT.

This chain joins TRBV5-1 and TRBJ2-3; TCRdb's D call of TRBD2 is untestable without DNA. This CDR3 contains 18 residues. Per germline, CDR1 SGHRS and CDR2 YFSETQ. The chain's CDR3 is CASSTPGLAGGPRDTQYF.

This chain connects TRBV25-1 to TRBJ2-1; the D gene TCRdb calls, TRBD2, cannot be checked with no DNA. Per germline, CDR1 MGHDK and CDR2 SYGVNS. The CDR3 contains 13 residues. The CDR3 loop reads CASSPGLGFEQFF. Drawing the rest from reference TRBV25-1 and TRBJ2-1, the complete variable domain is EADIYQTPRYLVIGTGKKITLECSQTMGHDKMYWYQQDPGMELHLIHYSYGVNSTEKGDLSSESTVSRIRTEHFPLTLESARPSHTSQYLCASSPGLGFEQFFGPGTRLTVL.

V usage is TRBV10-3 and J usage is TRBJ2-2; TCRdb outputs TRBD2, but without DNA this stays unchecked. The CDR3 runs 19 residues. From germline, CDR1 is ENHRY and CDR2 SYGVKD. The CDR3 is CAISAPRASGSSSSGELFF.

The chain has TRBV5-1 and TRBJ2-3. The germline V gene has CDR1 SGHRS and CDR2 YFSETQ. The CDR3 extends over 12 amino acids. The CDR3 here is CASSLAADTQYF.

This rearrangement joins TRBV3-1 to TRBJ1-2; TCRdb's D call, TRBD1, is unchecked because there is no DNA. This CDR3 is built from 16 residues. Germline loops: CDR1 LGHDT, CDR2 YNNKEL (reference sequence). The CDR3 loop is CASSQDWAQGNYGYTF.

The CDR3: CASSLEAGDRDTQYF. The J gene is TRBJ2-3, the V gene TRBV28; TCRdb indicates TRBD2, and absent DNA this call remains unverified. The CDR3 covers 15 residues. CDR1 and CDR2 from the germline V gene are MDHEN and SYDVKM.

The V and J genes are TRBV7-9 and TRBJ2-7; TCRdb gives TRBD2 as the D gene, but with no DNA this cannot be confirmed. Germline values: CDR1 SEHNR, CDR2 FQNEAQ (reference sequence). This CDR3 has 16 residues. CDR3: CASSDPTSRGTYEQYF.

The chain links TRBV10-3 to TRBJ2-5; TCRdb calls TRBD2, which cannot be checked without DNA. The CDR3 covers 14 residues. Germline V lookup: CDR1 ENHRY, CDR2 SYGVKD. CDR3 sequence reads: CAIRGAGAGETQYF.

The chain is built from TRBV5-1 and TRBJ2-7; TCRdb selects TRBD1, and the lack of DNA leaves this call unchecked. From germline, CDR1 is SGHRS and CDR2 YFSETQ. The CDR3 runs to 15 residues. CDR3: CASAPLQGSSYEQYF.

The rearrangement links TRBV20-1 to TRBJ2-1; TCRdb indicates TRBD1, and absent DNA this call remains unverified. This CDR3 comprises 18 residues. From germline, CDR1 is DFQATT and CDR2 SNEGSKA (reference sequence). CDR3 loop: CSARKVIGLDRETNEQFF.

This chain links TRBV3-1 with TRBJ2-7; TCRdb lists TRBD2, though no DNA is available to test this call. This CDR3 contains 14 residues. Per the germline V gene, CDR1 is LGHDT and CDR2 is YNNKEL (reference sequence). The CDR3 spells CASSQTLLAGEQYF.

The chain combines TRBV12-3 or TRBV12-4 with TRBJ1-2; TCRdb reports TRBD1, a call that lacks DNA to check it against. The CDR3 is made up of 14 amino acids. The CDR3 protein is CASSSTGTHYGYTF.

This chain uses TRBV6-5 with TRBJ1-2; the TCRdb call, TRBD1, lacks DNA for checking. The germline gives CDR1 MNHEY, CDR2 SVGAGI. CDR3 length: 13 amino acids. This CDR3 is CASSFRRDFGYTF.

This sequence joins TRBV9 and TRBJ2-1; the TCRdb call, TRBD2, lacks DNA for checking. The V gene's germline CDR1 is SGDLS and CDR2 YYNGEE. The CDR3 has 16 residues. CDR3 sequence: CASSAGGLSSYNEQFF.

The chain is built from TRBV5-4 and TRBJ2-5; the D gene TCRdb calls, TRBD2, cannot be checked with no DNA. The CDR3 totals 16 residues. The germline gives CDR1 SGHNT, CDR2 YYREEE (reference sequence). The CDR3 sequence is CASSLEAGGLGKTQYF.

V is TRBV20-1 and J is TRBJ2-5. The CDR3 sequence is 13 residues long. The germline V gene has CDR1 DFQATT and CDR2 SNEGSKA (reference sequence). CDR3 sequence reads: CSARVGSRGTQYF.

The gene calls are TRBV20-1 and TRBJ1-2; TCRdb's D call, TRBD1, is unchecked because there is no DNA. There are 12 residues in the CDR3. The germline gives CDR1 DFQATT, CDR2 SNEGSKA (reference sequence). This CDR3 is CSAYGTGPGYTF.

The chain carries TRBV6-6 and TRBJ2-5. This CDR3 has 12 residues. The germline V gene encodes CDR1 MNHNY and CDR2 SVGAGI (reference sequence). CDR3 in amino acids: CASNSLWETQYF.

V is TRBV12-3 or TRBV12-4 and J is TRBJ2-5. The CDR3 has 11 residues. The CDR3 sequence: CASSKQETQYF.

The rearrangement uses TRBV18 and TRBJ1-1; the TRBD1 assignment by TCRdb is unverifiable without DNA. The CDR3 spans 16 residues. Germline lookup yields CDR1 KGHSH and CDR2 LQKENI. CDR3 loop: CASSQGQTMLGAEAFF.

The gene calls are TRBV12-3 or TRBV12-4 and TRBJ2-7. CDR3 length: 14 residues. The CDR3 sequence: CASSFSGSSYEQYF.

This rearrangement joins TRBV20-1 to TRBJ2-3; the D call from TCRdb, TRBD1, cannot be confirmed without DNA. Germline V gives CDR1 DFQATT, CDR2 SNEGSKA (reference sequence). This CDR3 spans 14 amino acids. This CDR3 reads CSAREGTGTDTQYF.

This chain connects TRBV2 to TRBJ1-6; TCRdb's assignment of TRBD1 cannot be checked, as there is no DNA. The V gene's germline CDR1 is SNHLY and CDR2 FYNNEI. The CDR3 spans 14 residues. The CDR3 sequence: CASRGQATVSPLHF.

The chain links TRBV7-9 to TRBJ2-7; the D call from TCRdb, TRBD1, cannot be confirmed without DNA. The CDR3 loop spans 13 amino acids. Looked up from germline, CDR1 is SEHNR and CDR2 is FQNEAQ (reference sequence). Here the CDR3 reads CASSESPPYEQYF. The full variable domain, with the rest looked up from reference TRBV7-9 and TRBJ2-7, is DTGVSQNPRHKITKRGQNVTFRCDPISEHNRLYWYRQTLGQGPEFLTYFQNEAQLEKSRLLSDRFSAERPKGSFSTLEIQRTEQGDSAMYLCASSESPPYEQYFGPGTRLTVT.

The rearrangement joins TRBV7-9 to TRBJ2-1; TCRdb's D gene call, TRBD1, goes unchecked for lack of DNA. CDR1 and CDR2 from the germline V gene are SEHNR and FQNEAQ (reference sequence). This CDR3 contains 13 residues. CDR3: CASSSRLGDEQFF. Filled out from reference TRBV7-9 and TRBJ2-1, the complete variable domain reads DTGVSQNPRHKITKRGQNVTFRCDPISEHNRLYWYRQTLGQGPEFLTYFQNEAQLEKSRLLSDRFSAERPKGSFSTLEIQRTEQGDSAMYLCASSSRLGDEQFFGPGTRLTVL.

The V call is TRBV7-8, the J call TRBJ2-2; no DNA is available, so the TRBD2 call from TCRdb remains unchecked. CDR3 length equals 16 residues. The germline V gene has CDR1 SGHVS and CDR2 FQNEAQ. This chain's CDR3 is CASSFDGTLNTGELFF. The whole variable domain, filled in from reference TRBV7-8 and TRBJ2-2, reads GAGVSQSPRYKVAKRGQDVALRCDPISGHVSLFWYQQALGQGPEFLTYFQNEAQLDKSGLPSDRFFAERPEGSVSTLKIQRTQQEDSAVYLCASSFDGTLNTGELFFGEGSRLTVL.

V is TRBV27 and J is TRBJ2-2; TCRdb calls TRBD2, which cannot be checked without DNA. Germline assignment: CDR1 MNHEY and CDR2 SMNVEV (reference sequence). There are 17 residues in the CDR3. CDR3 region: CASMGLRSGSVSGELFF.

The rearrangement uses TRBV7-2 and TRBJ2-1; the D call from TCRdb, TRBD1, cannot be confirmed without DNA. This CDR3 has 13 amino acids. Germline values: CDR1 SGHTA, CDR2 FQGNSA. CDR3 region: CASSWDRVNEQFF.